What follows are 11 T cell receptor beta chains derived from one specimen sequenced in a study of blood T cell repertoires in COVID-19. Sequencing was performed with immunoSEQ multiplex PCR; in TCRdb, only in-frame clones are kept and a portion is missing. Among 350,000 to 450,000 clones listed, 70% to 90% were seen once. The sequenced sample was peripheral blood. These receptors came from a woman aged 55 to 70 with COVID-19, enrolled during active disease.

The genes are TRBV9 and TRBJ1-2, with D perhaps TRBD1 (6 bases). The CDR3 length is 13 residues. V lost 4 bases and J lost 4, with 11 bases in between. Per the germline V gene, CDR1 is SGDLS and CDR2 is YYNGEE. CDR3 bases: TGTGCCAGCAGCCCAGGGGCTGGCTATGGCTACACCTTC. As protein: CASSPGAGYGYTF.

The chain recombines TRBV12-3 or TRBV12-4 with TRBJ1-1; 9 bases map to TRBD1. V lost 5 bases, J lost 11 bases, and 9 bases stayed unmatched. The CDR3 has 13 amino acids. This chain's CDR3 is CASSPRDRAGAFF. In DNA form, the CDR3 reads TGTGCCAGCAGTCCAAGGGACAGGGCGGGGGCTTTCTTT.

This clone showed up just a few times. The chain uses TRBV28 and TRBJ1-6; a possible D gene is TRBD1 (5 bases). Germline V gene lookup returns CDR1 MDHEN and CDR2 SYDVKM. Between the trimmed V and J ends, which lost 6 bases and 7 bases, there was a span of 19 bases. CDR3 size: 16 residues. CDR3 protein: CASSSPDWKGNSPLHF. The DNA of the CDR3 is TGTGCCAGCAGCTCCCCCGACTGGAAGGGGAATTCACCCCTCCACTTT.

This clone was seen only once. This chain connects TRBV14 to TRBJ2-5, with TRBD1 identical over 12 bases. In germline, CDR1 is SGHDN, CDR2 FVKESK. J lost 5 bases, V lost 2 bases, and 6 bases had no gene match. CDR3 length: 16 amino acids. The CDR3 nucleotides read TGTGCCAGCAGCCAAAGGGACAGGGGGCTCTTCGAGACCCAGTACTTC. Translating gives CASSQRDRGLFETQYF. Full variable domain (rest looked up from reference TRBV14 and TRBJ2-5): EAGVTQFPSHSVIEKGQTVTLRCDPISGHDNLYWYRRVMGKEIKFLLHFVKESKQDESGMPNNRFLAERTGGTYSTLKVQPAELEDSGVYFCASSQRDRGLFETQYFGPGTRLLVL.

The chain is built from TRBV19 and TRBJ1-2; 9 bases fit TRBD1. Germline lookup yields CDR1 LNHDA and CDR2 SQIVND (reference sequence). There are 14 residues in the CDR3. Unmatched junction bases numbered 7, after V lost 5 bases and J lost 6 bases. CDR3 protein: CASSPIGTGHGYTF. DNA for the CDR3: TGTGCCAGTAGTCCAATCGGGACAGGGCATGGCTACACCTTC. The full variable domain, completed using reference TRBV19 and TRBJ1-2, is DGGITQSPKYLFRKEGQNVTLSCEQNLNHDAMYWYRQDPGQGLRLIYYSQIVNDFQKGDIAEGYSVSREKKESFPLTVTSAQKNPTAFYLCASSPIGTGHGYTFGSGTRLTVV.

The chain couples TRBV3-1 (or the pseudogene TRBV3-2) to TRBJ2-3; the match to TRBD2 covers 8 bases. CDR1 and CDR2 from the germline V gene are LGHDT and YNNKEL (reference sequence). Trimming cost V 3 bases and J 0 bases; bases outside gene matches: 2. The CDR3 sequence is 15 residues long. CDR3 region: CASSHSGVSTDTQYF. In DNA form, the CDR3 reads TGTGCCAGCAGCCATAGCGGGGTTAGCACAGATACGCAGTATTTT.

The count of this clone is one. V gene TRBV10-3 combines with J gene TRBJ1-1, with 7 bases fitting TRBD1. The CDR3 length is 14 residues. CDR1 and CDR2 (germline): ENHRY, SYGVKD. The junction had 12 bases not matched to a gene; V was cut back by 3 bases and J by 11 bases. CDR3 sequence (DNA): TGTGCCATCAGTGATGGGCAGGGGGTGAGGGGGGCTTTCTTT. This gives the protein CAISDGQGVRGAFF.

The chain has TRBV7-3 and TRBJ1-2; 9 bases line up with TRBD1. CDR3 length: 15 residues. Germline CDR1 reads SGHTA; CDR2 reads FQGTGA. Trimming removed 6 bases from V and 2 bases from J; junction bases left unmatched: 7. The CDR3 DNA follows: TGTGCCAGCAGTCCTTTCGGACAGGGGAACTATGGCTACACCTTC. This sequence encodes CASSPFGQGNYGYTF.

This sequence joins TRBV7-2 and TRBJ2-1; TRBD2 matches at 11 bases. The CDR3 is 17 residues long. Per the germline V gene, CDR1 is SGHTA and CDR2 is FQGNSA. With V trimmed by 5 bases and J by 7 bases, 13 bases remained unmatched. CDR3 region: CASSGASGTSGNNEQFF. The CDR3 DNA sequence: TGTGCCAGCAGCGGAGCTTCGGGGACTAGCGGCAATAATGAGCAGTTCTTC.

The chain is built from TRBV24-1 and TRBJ1-5, with a possible D match to TRBD1 (6 bases). There are 15 residues in the CDR3. V was pared by 2 bases and J by 4 bases, with 11 bases between. In germline, CDR1 is KGHDR, CDR2 SFDVKD. Here the CDR3 reads CATSDSRGLNQPQHF. DNA of the CDR3: TGTGCCACCAGTGATTCGAGGGGGTTGAATCAGCCCCAGCATTTT.

In this sample, this clone turned up once. V usage is TRBV7-6 and J usage is TRBJ2-3; weak D call: TRBD1 (6 bases). This CDR3 has 15 amino acids. V lost 3 bases and J lost 1, with 11 bases in between. CDR1 and CDR2 (germline): SGHVS, FNYEAQ. The CDR3 bases are TGTGCCAGCAGCTTCCCGGGACATGGCACAGATACGCAGTATTTT. Protein sequence: CASSFPGHGTDTQYF.